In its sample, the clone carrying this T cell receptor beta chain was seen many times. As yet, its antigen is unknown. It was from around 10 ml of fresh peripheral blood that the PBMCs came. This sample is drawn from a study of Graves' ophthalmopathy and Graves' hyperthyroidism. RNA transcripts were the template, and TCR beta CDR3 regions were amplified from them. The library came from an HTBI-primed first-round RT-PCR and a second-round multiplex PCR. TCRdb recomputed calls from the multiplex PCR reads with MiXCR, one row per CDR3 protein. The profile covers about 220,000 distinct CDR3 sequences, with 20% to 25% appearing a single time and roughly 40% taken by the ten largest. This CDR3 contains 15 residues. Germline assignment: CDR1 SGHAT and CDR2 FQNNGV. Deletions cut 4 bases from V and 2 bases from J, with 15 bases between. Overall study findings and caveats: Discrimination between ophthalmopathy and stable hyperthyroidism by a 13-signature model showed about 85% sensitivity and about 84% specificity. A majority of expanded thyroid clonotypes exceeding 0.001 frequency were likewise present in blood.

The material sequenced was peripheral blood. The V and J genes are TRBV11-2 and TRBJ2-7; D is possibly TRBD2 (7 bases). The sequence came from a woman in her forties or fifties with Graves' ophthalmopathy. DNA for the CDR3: TGTGCCAGCAGCTCCTCCCAGGGGACTACCTACGAGCAGTACTTC. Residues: CASSSSQGTTYEQYF. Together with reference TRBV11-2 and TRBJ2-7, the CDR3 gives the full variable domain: EAGVAQSPRYKIIEKRQSVAFWCNPISGHATLYWYQQILGQGPKLLIQFQNNGVVDDSQLPKDRFSAERLKGVDSTLKIQPAKLEDSAVYLCASSSSQGTTYEQYFGPGTRLTVT.